This paragraph reports one T cell receptor beta chain. Its target is not known. Healthy and HIV-negative, the adult donors had no recent acute infections or vaccinations. A CD45RA-negative memory subset and a CD45RA+ naive subset were separated from the CD4+ cells. Generated by immunoSEQ multiplex PCR, the TCRdb table keeps only in-frame clones and is missing some. The sample lists 2 million to 2.5 million clones, around 90% occurring once. The entry originates in a study of shared clonotypes between healthy human individuals. Study-level points and caveats: As a rule, naive subsets had a larger estimated richness than memory subsets. Naive CD4 clonotype sharing across four donors was around 5%.

This clonotype was obtained from a young man in good health. Some clones in this sample may be carry-over from other donors' samples. The sequencing sample was made of naive CD4+ T cells from PBMCs. Subset: CD45RA+ positively selected.

CDR3 nucleotides: TGTGCCAGCAGTTTAATGATCTACGAGCAGTACTTC. It codes for CASSLMIYEQYF. The chain employs TRBV28 and TRBJ2-7, with unresolved D. Germline V gene data show CDR1 as MDHEN and CDR2 as SYDVKM. There are 12 residues in the CDR3. Deletions cut 2 bases from V and 3 bases from J, with 5 bases between.